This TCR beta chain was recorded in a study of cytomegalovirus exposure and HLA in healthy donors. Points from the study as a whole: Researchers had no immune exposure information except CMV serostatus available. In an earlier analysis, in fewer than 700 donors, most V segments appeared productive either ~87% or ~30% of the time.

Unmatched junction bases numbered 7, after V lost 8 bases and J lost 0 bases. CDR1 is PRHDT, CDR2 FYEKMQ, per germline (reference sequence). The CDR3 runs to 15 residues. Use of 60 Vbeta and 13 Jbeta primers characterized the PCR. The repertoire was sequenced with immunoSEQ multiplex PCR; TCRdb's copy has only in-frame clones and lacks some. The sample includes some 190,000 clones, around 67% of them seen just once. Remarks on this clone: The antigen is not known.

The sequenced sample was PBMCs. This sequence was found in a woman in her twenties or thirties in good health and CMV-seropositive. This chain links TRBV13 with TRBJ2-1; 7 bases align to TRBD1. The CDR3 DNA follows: TGTGCCAGCTCCCCCAGGGGGAGCTCCTACAATGAGCAGTTCTTC. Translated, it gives CASSPRGSSYNEQFF.